This T cell receptor beta chain was found in a study of cytomegalovirus exposure and HLA in healthy donors. The CDR3 extends over 16 amino acids. Trimming shortened V by 6 bases and J by 3 bases, and 21 bases separated the two germline ends. The germline V gene has CDR1 SGHTA and CDR2 FQGNSA. Both 60 Vbeta primers and 13 Jbeta primers went into the PCR. Method: immunoSEQ multiplex PCR; TCRdb's copy keeps in-frame clones and lacks some. Of more than 200,000 clones listed, around 83% are singletons. The sample comprised PBMCs. The source of this sequence is a girl under 18 in good health and CMV-seronegative. This chain uses TRBV7-2 with TRBJ2-7; D might be TRBD1 (7 bases). CDR3 residues: CASRYIPGDSFYEQYF. DNA of the CDR3: TGTGCCAGCAGATATATACCGGGGGACAGCTTCTACGAGCAGTACTTC. Supplemented by reference TRBV7-2 and TRBJ2-7, the full variable domain reads GAGVSQSPSNKVTEKGKDVELRCDPISGHTALYWYRQSLGQGLEFLIYFQGNSAPDKSGLPSDRFSAERTGGSVSTLTIQRTQQEDSAVYLCASRYIPGDSFYEQYFGPGTRLTVT.